This T cell receptor (beta chain) comes out of a study of blood T cell repertoires in COVID-19. Background on the study: Whether acute or convalescent, the COVID-19 samples came from the United States, Italy and Spain. T cells, B-cell-depleted T cells, or PBMCs supplied cDNA or gDNA.

The CDR3 has 19 amino acids. V lost 1 base and J 0 bases, leaving 18 bases between the germline ends. Germline V gene sequence: CDR1 MGHRA, CDR2 YSYEKL. In the source study's methods: Nucleated cell number was recorded as an estimate derived from reference gene primer amplification. Data came from immunoSEQ multiplex PCR; TCRdb stores just in-frame clones and leaves some out. The V and J calls and clone size come from that table; D and trimming were worked out from the DNA. The top ten hold about 4.1% of the sample, which has approximately 140,000 clones, roughly 90% seen once. The V gene is TRBV4-1, the J gene TRBJ1-4, with no clear D. The source of this sequence is an older woman with active or convalescent COVID-19. Source material: peripheral blood. DNA of the CDR3: TGCGCCAGCAGCCAAGGCTCGGGTCTACCTTACGCAACTAATGAAAAACTGTTTTTT. Protein sequence: CASSQGSGLPYATNEKLFF.